The clone carrying this T cell receptor (beta chain) appeared a few times. The sample originates from a study of response to subunit inactivated influenza vaccine. MiXCR, applied by TCRdb to the RT-PCR reads, yields one record per CDR3 protein. The repertoire has a few hundred thousand distinct CDR3 sequences, 14% of them found once; the top ten carry roughly 10%. The sample in question was PBMCs from blood, obtained 11 to 12 days after vaccination. The receptor's source is a man aged 45-65 years who received an inactivated influenza vaccine.

The CDR3, as DNA: TGTGCCAGCAGCGTTGGGACAGGAGGTTCTTACAATGAGCAGTTCTTC. This sequence encodes CASSVGTGGSYNEQFF. V and J are TRBV9 and TRBJ2-1, with TRBD1 matching 8 bases. Germline V gene data show CDR1 as SGDLS and CDR2 as YYNGEE. The CDR3 length is 16 residues. The trim removed 2 bases at V and 4 bases at J, leaving 8 bases unmatched.